A single sample gave rise to the 8 T cell receptor beta chains below, sequenced in a study of T cells after yellow fever vaccination (dated by TCRdb to the late 2010s). Interpreted using the paper, the treatment or condition label stands for: live attenuated yellow fever vaccine strain. Library generation was performed with 5' RACE. Sequencing instrument: Illumina HiSeq 2500. TCRdb reran the public reads through fastp at Q25 and MiXCR, keeping productive beta chains. Each CDR3 protein appears once, grouped with its most common genes and DNA. Within this sample are about 150,000 distinct CDR3 sequences, with about 6.9% of them counted one time only. 0.5% to 0.65% of the sample rests with the top ten. Sample: CD4+ T cells sorted from PBMCs, taken 10 days after the yellow fever booster vaccination. All receptors derive from a man aged 25-45 years who received the YFV17D yellow fever vaccine.

This clonotype has a handful of counts. The V gene is TRBV5-1, the J gene TRBJ2-5, with D possibly TRBD1 on 5 matching bases. Looked up from germline, CDR1 is SGHRS and CDR2 is YFSETQ. CDR3 length equals 15 residues. V lost 0 bases and J 7 bases, leaving 16 bases between the germline ends. The CDR3 spells CASSLEAGSQGTQYF. Here the CDR3 DNA reads TGCGCCAGCAGCTTGGAGGCAGGGTCCCAGGGGACCCAGTACTTC.

This clonotype has a handful of counts. The chain has TRBV6-1 and TRBJ2-7; D ambiguous. V shed 6 bases and J shed 1 base, with 25 bases lying between them. The CDR3 spans 18 residues. Looked up from germline, CDR1 is MNHNS and CDR2 is SASEGT. The DNA for the CDR3 is TGTGCCAGCAGCGAACGAGGCCCCCTAGAGATCAGGTCCTACGAGCAGTACTTC. This gives the protein CASSERGPLEIRSYEQYF.

This clonotype appeared once. A single base separates this from a much larger clone, so it may be a read error. The CDR3 reads CASSLLAERYF. The CDR3 DNA is TGTGCCAGCAGTTTATTGGCCGAGCGGTACTTC. This chain links TRBV12-3 or TRBV12-4 with TRBJ2-7, with unresolved D. This CDR3 spans 11 amino acids.

The sample holds a few counts of this clonotype. The chain is built from TRBV29-1 and TRBJ2-7, with TRBD2 matching 7 bases. CDR3 length equals 14 residues. From germline, CDR1 is SQVTM and CDR2 ANQGSEA. Trimming cost V 4 bases and J 2 bases; bases outside gene matches: 8. CDR3 coding DNA: TGCAGCGTTGGGGTGACTAGCCGAACCTACGAGCAGTACTTC. It yields the protein CSVGVTSRTYEQYF.

This clonotype was picked up many times. V gene TRBV29-1 combines with J gene TRBJ2-1; D is perhaps TRBD1 (6 bases). The V end lost 5 bases, the J end lost 6 bases, and 11 bases lay between the germline ends. This CDR3 spans 12 amino acids. Looked up from germline, CDR1 is SQVTM and CDR2 is ANQGSEA. This CDR3 reads CSVHGQSNEQFF. The CDR3 region has the DNA TGCAGCGTTCATGGACAGTCCAATGAGCAGTTCTTC.

Concerning this clonotype: Being one base from a much bigger clone, this may be a read error. The chain couples TRBV9 to TRBJ2-1, with 9 bases fitting TRBD2. V was clipped by 4 bases and J by 10 bases; unmatched bases: 6. CDR1 SGDLS and CDR2 YYNGEE come from the germline V gene. The CDR3 runs 13 residues. The CDR3 DNA sequence: TGTGCCAGCAGCAAGCGGGAGGTAGCCGAGCAGTTCTTC. It translates to CASSKREVAEQFF.

This clonotype was seen repeatedly, ten times or more. DNA for the CDR3: TGTGCCAGCTCACCGGCTGACTACGAGCAGTACTTC. It specifies CASSPADYEQYF. V gene TRBV18 combines with J gene TRBJ2-7; no clear D gene. In germline, CDR1 is KGHSH, CDR2 LQKENI. V gave up 3 bases and J gave up 3 bases, with 6 bases separating them. The CDR3 has 12 amino acids. Combining the CDR3 with reference TRBV18 and TRBJ2-7 gives the whole variable domain NAGVMQNPRHLVRRRGQEARLRCSPMKGHSHVYWYRQLPEEGLKFMVYLQKENIIDESGMPKERFSAEFPKEGPSILRIQQVVRGDSAAYFCASSPADYEQYFGPGTRLTVT.

This clonotype was detected many times. The chain links TRBV6-2 or TRBV6-3 to TRBJ2-7; TRBD2 aligns across 14 bases. Germline V gene lookup returns CDR1 MNHEY and CDR2 SVGEGT. Losses at the gene ends were 6 bases for V and 4 bases for J; bases not matched to a gene: 8. The CDR3 has 16 amino acids. The CDR3 DNA reads TGTGCCAGCAGACCTCAGGGACTAGCGGGAGAGTACGAGCAGTACTTC. It is translated as CASRPQGLAGEYEQYF.